This passage covers 26 T cell receptor beta chains from one sample sequenced in a study of cytomegalovirus exposure and HLA in healthy donors. Primers for the PCR totalled 60 Vbeta and 13 Jbeta. Measured with immunoSEQ multiplex PCR; TCRdb has only the in-frame clones, and not every one. The table includes around 120,000 clones, about four fifths detected once. The sample consisted of PBMCs. These TCRs come from a young man in good health and CMV-seropositive.

This chain links TRBV6-4 with TRBJ2-1; 9 nucleotides line up with TRBD2. The CDR3 spans 15 residues. Germline V lookup: CDR1 MRHNA, CDR2 SNTAGT. V was pared by 3 bases and J by 8 bases, with 8 bases of the junction left unmatched. The CDR3 DNA is TGTGCCAGCAGTGATTTCCCCGGGACTAGCTATGAGCAGTTCTTC. Its translation is CASSDFPGTSYEQFF.

Of note for this clone: Germline is not matched at one junction end, which may reflect a read error. The V gene is TRBV19, the J gene TRBJ2-6, with D possibly TRBD2 on 6 matching bases. Germline values: CDR1 LNHDA, CDR2 SQIVND (reference sequence). The CDR3 is made up of 18 amino acids. CDR3 residues: CASSTSPGASSGANGLTF. For the CDR3, the DNA is TGTGCCAGTAGTACTTCCCCGGGAGCTTCCTCTGGGGCCAACGGCCTGACTTTC.

Points on this clone: Other DNA sequences from this sample encode an identical CDR3 as well. This chain connects TRBV9 to TRBJ1-1; D uncertain. The CDR3 spans 13 residues. V was cut by 0 bases and J by 3 bases, with 6 bases left in between. Germline CDR1 reads SGDLS; CDR2 reads YYNGEE. CDR3 DNA sequence: TGTGCCAGCAGCGTAGGCGGGGACACTGAAGCTTTCTTT. Translating gives CASSVGGDTEAFF.

V is TRBV23-1 and J is TRBJ2-3; 11 bases line up with TRBD2. TRBV23-1 is an ORF for which the function is uncertain. V lost 0 bases and J lost 1; bases outside the gene matches: 9. CDR3 size: 19 residues. CDR3 coding DNA: TGCGCCAGCAGTCAATCCATACTAGCGGGAGAGTGGGGCACAGATACGCAGTATTTT. Translating gives CASSQSILAGEWGTDTQYF.

This chain joins TRBV2 and TRBJ2-1, with 8 bases that match TRBD2. Trimming cost V 3 bases and J 8 bases; bases outside gene matches: 9. Germline V lookup: CDR1 SNHLY, CDR2 FYNNEI. CDR3 length: 15 amino acids. The CDR3 is CASSDASGRGYEQFF. In nucleotides, the CDR3 is TGTGCCAGCAGTGATGCCAGCGGGAGAGGGTATGAGCAGTTCTTC. Complete variable domain (other parts from reference TRBV2 and TRBJ2-1): EPEVTQTPSHQVTQMGQEVILRCVPISNHLYFYWYRQILGQKVEFLVSFYNNEISEKSEIFDDQFSVERPDGSNFTLKIRSTKLEDSAMYFCASSDASGRGYEQFFGPGTRLTVL.

This clone was found a few times. The chain links TRBV5-1 to TRBJ1-4; 8 bases are a match to TRBD1. The length of the CDR3 is 18 residues. Germline V lookup: CDR1 SGHRS, CDR2 YFSETQ. Trimming at V came to 4 bases and at J to 5 bases, leaving 16 bases not matched to a gene. CDR3 region: CASSPFMTGTGINEKLFF. The CDR3 DNA is TGCGCCAGCAGCCCCTTCATGACGGGGACAGGAATAAATGAAAAACTGTTTTTT.

The rearrangement joins TRBV25-1 to TRBJ2-1; 7 nucleotides match TRBD2. V dropped 4 bases and J dropped 7; count of bases not matched to a gene: 13. CDR3 size: 16 residues. Germline CDR1 MGHDK, CDR2 SYGVNS. The CDR3 DNA reads as TGTGCCAGCAGTGGGGGGAGCGGGGCCGCCGGAAATGAGCAGTTCTTC. Translating gives CASSGGSGAAGNEQFF.

The genes are TRBV6-6 and TRBJ2-5, with TRBD1 as a possible D gene (5 bases). The V end lost 4 bases, the J end lost 0 bases, and 12 bases lay between the germline ends. The CDR3 sequence is 15 residues long. Germline CDR1 is MNHNY and CDR2 is SVGAGI (reference sequence). The CDR3 loop reads CASSFDSTYQETQYF. CDR3 nucleotide sequence: TGTGCCAGCAGTTTCGACAGCACATACCAAGAGACCCAGTACTTC.

The chain recombines TRBV12-5 with TRBJ2-1; 10 bases map to TRBD1. The CDR3 length is 17 residues. Germline V CDR1 and CDR2: LGHNT, FRNRAP. V shed 0 bases and J 2 bases; nucleotides not matched to a gene: 4. DNA for the CDR3: TGTGCTAGTGGTTTGGTACCTGGACAGGGGGCCTACAATGAGCAGTTCTTC. This codes for CASGLVPGQGAYNEQFF.

V gene TRBV30 combines with J gene TRBJ2-7, with D perhaps matching TRBD1 (6 bases). V was shortened by 5 bases and J by 6 bases, with 14 bases between the two germline ends. CDR3 length: 12 residues. Germline loops: CDR1 GTSNPN, CDR2 SVGIG (reference sequence). CDR3 sequence (DNA): TGTGCCTGGTCATACGGACAGATCGAGCAGTACTTC. As protein: CAWSYGQIEQYF.

The chain employs TRBV7-2 and TRBJ1-1; 8 positions agree with TRBD1. This CDR3 contains 14 residues. The V and J ends lost 5 bases and 4 bases, in that order; junction bases with no gene match: 6. In germline, CDR1 is SGHTA, CDR2 FQGNSA. The DNA for the CDR3 is TGTGCCAGCAGCCCGCAGGGGGCCGGCACTGAAGCTTTCTTT. Protein product: CASSPQGAGTEAFF.

This chain joins TRBV5-1 and TRBJ2-1; 7 nucleotides line up with TRBD1. Germline loops: CDR1 SGHRS, CDR2 YFSETQ. J gave up 1 base and V 0 bases, and 4 bases lay outside the gene matches. The CDR3 totals 16 residues. Here the CDR3 reads CASSLAPQGSYNEQFF. As DNA, the CDR3 is TGCGCCAGCAGCTTGGCCCCACAGGGGTCCTACAATGAGCAGTTCTTC.

Points on this clone: Compared with germline, one end of the junction differs, possibly owing to a read error. This sequence joins TRBV7-8 and TRBJ1-1; D remains ambiguous. The CDR3 is 12 amino acids. The V gene's germline CDR1 is SGHVS and CDR2 FQNEAQ. CDR3 nucleotides: TGTGCCAGCGAAGGAGCGGTCACTGAAGCTTCCTTT. Its protein is CASEGAVTEASF.

The V and J genes are TRBV5-1 and TRBJ2-3; 7 bases fit TRBD2. The CDR3 sequence is 19 residues long. Germline V gene lookup returns CDR1 SGHRS and CDR2 YFSETQ. J was trimmed by 6 bases and V by 4 bases; bases with no gene match: 23. In nucleotides, the CDR3 is TGCGCCAGCAGCCTGTCTGGTACGGCCAGCGGGGCCTACCTGGATACGCAGTATTTT. Amino acid sequence: CASSLSGTASGAYLDTQYF.

The chain joins TRBV29-1 to TRBJ2-3, with D maybe TRBD2 (6 bases). The CDR3 totals 15 residues. Germline assignment: CDR1 SQVTM and CDR2 ANQGSEA. The V end was cut by 4 bases, the J end by 0 bases, with 14 bases between. The CDR3 loop reads CSVVPGGASTDTQYF. Here the CDR3 DNA reads TGCAGCGTTGTGCCTGGCGGGGCAAGCACAGATACGCAGTATTTT.

This clone has only one observation. The chain links TRBV12-5 to TRBJ2-5; 7 bases map to TRBD2. CDR1 is LGHNT and CDR2 is FRNRAP in the germline V gene. The CDR3 has 17 residues. The J segment lost 5 bases and the V segment lost 1 base, leaving 13 bases of the junction unmatched. In DNA form, the CDR3 reads TGTGCTAGTGGTTTGGGCCTTGAACGGGAGGAGGAGGAGACCCAGTACTTC. It is translated as CASGLGLEREEEETQYF.

The chain combines TRBV9 with TRBJ1-2; D perhaps matches TRBD1 (5 bases). The CDR3 length is 14 residues. V lost 0 bases and J lost 3, with 9 bases in between. Germline V gene data show CDR1 as SGDLS and CDR2 as YYNGEE. The CDR3 DNA reads TGTGCCAGCAGCGTAGAGGCAGGGTACTATGGCTACACCTTC. It is translated as CASSVEAGYYGYTF.

This chain joins TRBV7-2 and TRBJ1-1; D may be TRBD1 (5 bases). V was pared by 2 bases and J by 4 bases, with 11 bases between. The V gene's germline CDR1 is SGHTA and CDR2 FQGNSA. The CDR3 loop spans 14 amino acids. The DNA of the CDR3 is TGTGCCAGCAGCTTAAACGGGGGAGCCACTGAAGCTTTCTTT. It translates to CASSLNGGATEAFF.

CDR3 nucleotides: TGTGCCAGCAGCGGCCGGGACAGGGGCGCTTCACCCCTCCACTTT. It specifies CASSGRDRGASPLHF. This chain joins TRBV9 and TRBJ1-6; 10 bases line up with TRBD1. V lost 3 bases to trimming and J lost 9 bases; unmatched junction nucleotides: 6. The CDR3 loop spans 15 amino acids. Germline CDR1 SGDLS, CDR2 YYNGEE.

This chain connects TRBV5-1 to TRBJ2-1, with 14 positions matching TRBD2. Germline V gene data show CDR1 as SGHRS and CDR2 as YFSETQ. The V and J ends lost 4 bases and 2 bases, in that order; junction bases with no gene match: 5. The length of the CDR3 is 17 residues. CDR3 nucleotide sequence: TGCGCCAGCAGCCAGGGACTAGCGGGGGACCCCTACAATGAGCAGTTCTTC. Protein: CASSQGLAGDPYNEQFF.

This clone was observed a handful of times. V usage is TRBV4-2 and J usage is TRBJ2-5; TRBD1 agrees at 9 bases. Looked up from germline, CDR1 is LGHNA and CDR2 is YNFKEQ. This CDR3 contains 16 residues. Unmatched junction bases numbered 7, after V lost 3 bases and J lost 2 bases. The CDR3 nucleotides read TGTGCCAGCAGCCATGTTACAGGGGGCCCGCAAGAGACCCAGTACTTC. Encoded protein: CASSHVTGGPQETQYF.

The V gene is TRBV5-1, the J gene TRBJ2-1; 8 nucleotides line up with TRBD2. Trimming took 7 bases from V and 2 from J; bases not matched to a gene: 5. The CDR3 covers 14 residues. Germline-derived CDR1 and CDR2 are SGHRS and YFSETQ. The CDR3 nucleotides are TGCGCCAGCCGTAGCGGGGTGGCCTACAATGAGCAGTTCTTC. It yields the protein CASRSGVAYNEQFF.

The rearrangement uses TRBV10-3 and TRBJ2-1; 7 bases fit TRBD1. Germline values: CDR1 ENHRY, CDR2 SYGVKD. V shed 2 bases, J shed 5 bases, and the junction held 9 bases outside the gene matches. The CDR3 totals 16 residues. The CDR3 sequence: CAISETGQTYNNEQFF. CDR3 nucleotides: TGTGCCATCAGTGAGACGGGACAGACCTACAACAATGAGCAGTTCTTC.

The chain links TRBV7-2 to TRBJ1-2; 8 positions agree with TRBD1. The germline CDR1 and CDR2 sequences are SGHTA and FQGNSA. The CDR3 sequence is 14 residues long. Losses at the gene ends were 5 bases for V and 5 bases for J; bases not matched to a gene: 7. The CDR3 spells CASSPGQGNYGYTF. As DNA, the CDR3 is TGTGCCAGCAGCCCCGGACAGGGTAATTATGGCTACACCTTC.

This sequence joins TRBV4-3 and TRBJ1-2; tentative D call: TRBD1 (5 bases). V lost 4 bases and J 4 bases, leaving 19 bases between the germline ends. Germline CDR1 is LGHNA and CDR2 is YSLEER. There are 16 residues in the CDR3. The CDR3: CASSRRASDSTYGYTF. DNA of the CDR3: TGCGCCAGCAGCCGCAGGGCTTCTGACAGTACCTATGGCTACACCTTC.

The chain joins TRBV28 to TRBJ2-7; possibly TRBD1 for D (6 bases). The germline V and J ends were trimmed by 2 bases and 7 bases, with 15 bases remaining between them. This CDR3 is built from 14 residues. Germline V CDR1 and CDR2: MDHEN, SYDVKM. The CDR3 DNA is TGTGCCAGCAGTTTAGCAGGGGCAGGAAGGGAGCAGTACTTC. It encodes CASSLAGAGREQYF.